The clone carrying this T cell receptor (beta chain) was counted between two and nine times. The data were taken from a study of response to subunit inactivated influenza vaccine. TCRdb processed the RT-PCR reads anew with MiXCR; each CDR3 protein has one entry. The sample consists of some 200,000 distinct CDR3 sequences, more than 10% of them appearing once. The CDR3 loop spans 13 amino acids. V shed 3 bases and J shed 3 bases, with 5 bases lying between them. CDR1 is LGHNA and CDR2 is YSLEER in the germline V gene. The sample was also reused in another study, on T cells expressing NK-cell markers. That work contributes: The TCR beta cDNA came from 5'RACE template switching with UMIs.

This TCR was recovered from a man aged 50 or older who received an inactivated influenza vaccine. The specimen was CD8+ T cells sorted from PBMCs, collected approximately 12 days after vaccination. The chain uses TRBV4-3 and TRBJ2-2; no firm D call. CDR3 in DNA: TGCGCCAGCAGCCACCCTTACACCGGGGAGCTGTTTTTT. This encodes CASSHPYTGELFF.